This entry lists 14 T cell receptor beta chains sequenced from one sample in a study of cytomegalovirus exposure and HLA in healthy donors. The study ran its PCR with 60 Vbeta and 13 Jbeta primers. Libraries were prepared by immunoSEQ multiplex PCR; TCRdb keeps only in-frame clonotypes and omits some of them. The sample contains approximately 160,000 clones, 77% of which appear only once. The sample taken for sequencing was PBMCs. These receptors were collected from a woman in her 30s in good health and CMV-seronegative.

The V gene is TRBV28, the J gene TRBJ1-2; the match to TRBD1 covers 7 bases. V shed 5 bases and J 4 bases; nucleotides not matched to a gene: 10. CDR3 length: 15 residues. Germline-derived CDR1 and CDR2 are MDHEN and SYDVKM. The CDR3 region is CASSARGNRIYGYTF. In DNA form, the CDR3 reads TGTGCCAGCAGTGCCAGGGGGAATCGTATCTATGGCTACACCTTC.

The J gene is TRBJ2-1, the V gene TRBV2; D is undetermined. V was clipped by 3 bases and J by 4 bases, with 10 bases between them. The CDR3 runs 14 residues. CDR1 and CDR2 (germline): SNHLY, FYNNEI. The CDR3 spells CASSDISRYNEQFF. CDR3 bases: TGTGCCAGCAGTGATATTAGCAGATACAATGAGCAGTTCTTC.

The chain joins TRBV6-1 to TRBJ1-2; D is unclear. From germline, CDR1 is MNHNS and CDR2 SASEGT. The CDR3 contains 14 residues. V gave up 1 base and J gave up 7 bases, with 13 bases separating them. DNA of the CDR3: TGTGCCAGCAGTGAAGACCAGACGGGAGGTGGCTACACCTTC. As protein: CASSEDQTGGGYTF.

This sequence joins TRBV11-2 and TRBJ2-5, with D possibly being TRBD2 (6 bases). Trimming stripped 1 base from V and 5 bases from J, with 17 bases between. Germline loops: CDR1 SGHAT, CDR2 FQNNGV. The CDR3 extends over 16 amino acids. CDR3 nucleotides: TGTGCCAGCAGCTTAGGTGGAGGGGCCAGAGAGGAGACCCAGTACTTC. Amino acids: CASSLGGGAREETQYF.

The rearrangement joins TRBV2 to TRBJ1-2, with 9 bases lining up with TRBD1. The germline V gene has CDR1 SNHLY and CDR2 FYNNEI. CDR3 size: 14 residues. V dropped 5 bases and J dropped 5; count of bases not matched to a gene: 6. The CDR3 DNA is TGTGCCAGCAGTCCCGGGACAGGGAAATATGGCTACACCTTC. Its protein product is CASSPGTGKYGYTF.

The gene calls are TRBV5-1 and TRBJ1-1, with a weak D call TRBD1 (5 bases). Looked up from germline, CDR1 is SGHRS and CDR2 is YFSETQ. The CDR3 length is 13 residues. Trimming pared 0 bases from V and 3 bases from J, leaving 6 bases between. The CDR3 region is CASSLGGDTEAFF. For the CDR3, the DNA is TGCGCCAGCAGCTTGGGGGGGGACACTGAAGCTTTCTTT.

The J gene is TRBJ2-7, the V gene TRBV13, with 7 bases identical to TRBD2. The germline V gene encodes CDR1 PRHDT and CDR2 FYEKMQ (reference sequence). Losses at the gene ends were 5 bases for V and 0 bases for J; bases not matched to a gene: 7. This CDR3 has 15 residues. The CDR3, as DNA: TGTGCCAGCAGCCCTGGGAGCGGGAACTCCTACGAGCAGTACTTC. This sequence encodes CASSPGSGNSYEQYF.

This chain connects TRBV2 to TRBJ1-1, with D unclear. V lost 0 bases, J lost 5 bases, and 10 bases lay in between. From germline, CDR1 is SNHLY and CDR2 FYNNEI. CDR3 length: 14 residues. CDR3 DNA: TGTGCCAGCAGTGAAGCGAACGGAGAAACTGAAGCTTTCTTT. The encoded protein is CASSEANGETEAFF.

This chain joins TRBV19 and TRBJ2-7; 10 nucleotides line up with TRBD1. Germline V lookup: CDR1 LNHDA, CDR2 SQIVND (reference sequence). CDR3 length equals 15 residues. With V trimmed by 6 bases and J by 4 bases, 9 bases remained unmatched. The CDR3 bases are TGTGCCAGTAGCCTGGGACAGGGGACCCATTACGAGCAGTACTTC. It codes for CASSLGQGTHYEQYF.

This clone has a single count. The chain joins TRBV2 to TRBJ1-1, with 8 positions matching TRBD1. The CDR3 covers 13 residues. J was trimmed by 7 bases and V by 6 bases; bases with no gene match: 7. Germline V gives CDR1 SNHLY, CDR2 FYNNEI. CDR3 nucleotide sequence: TGTGCCAGCAGGACAGACAGGGGTGGTGAAGCTTTCTTT. Its translation: CASRTDRGGEAFF.

This clone was observed a single time. The J gene is TRBJ2-2, the V gene TRBV6-1, with D possibly being TRBD1 (6 bases). V lost 5 bases, J lost 3 bases, and 10 bases lay in between. The germline V gene encodes CDR1 MNHNS and CDR2 SASEGT. This CDR3 spans 14 amino acids. The CDR3 protein is CASSQGMDTGELFF. Written as DNA, the CDR3 is TGTGCCAGCAGTCAGGGGATGGACACCGGGGAGCTGTTTTTT.

V usage is TRBV2 and J usage is TRBJ2-1; a possible D gene is TRBD1 (6 bases). This CDR3 spans 14 amino acids. Germline-derived CDR1 and CDR2 are SNHLY and FYNNEI. Trimming shortened V by 5 bases and J by 8 bases, and 16 bases separated the two germline ends. CDR3 in amino acids: CASSIPSGVDEQFF. The CDR3 nucleotides read TGTGCCAGCAGTATTCCGTCAGGGGTGGATGAGCAGTTCTTC.

The rearrangement uses TRBV5-1 and TRBJ2-3; 11 bases align to TRBD2. Per the germline V gene, CDR1 is SGHRS and CDR2 is YFSETQ. Germline trimming cut 3 bases from V and 2 bases from J; bases unmatched to any gene: 8. The CDR3 runs to 17 residues. The chain's CDR3 is CASSSISGRGNTDTQYF. The CDR3, as DNA: TGCGCCAGCAGCTCAATTAGCGGGAGGGGAAACACAGATACGCAGTATTTT.

The rearrangement joins TRBV19 to TRBJ2-7; 8 positions agree with TRBD1. Germline CDR1 is LNHDA and CDR2 is SQIVND (reference sequence). The CDR3 runs 14 residues. Trimming cost V 3 bases and J 3 bases; bases outside gene matches: 4. The CDR3 sequence is CASSIRDRGYEQYF. CDR3 bases: TGTGCCAGTAGTATTAGAGACAGGGGCTACGAGCAGTACTTC.